A single TCR beta chain is shown here with its context. Its antigen remains unknown. Time point denoted: pre-treatment sample, taken before nivolumab and TIL therapy. Pleural nodules or supraclavicular lymph nodes made up most of the excised metastases sampled. The libraries were made with immunoSEQ v3. Produced via immunoSEQ multiplex PCR; TCRdb's table is partial and in-frame only. The data hold about 95,000 clones, with less than 70% observed a single time. This sample was included in a study of TIL therapy for anti-PD-1-resistant metastatic lung cancer. Study context: Tumors carried a median about 1.4 non-synonymous mutations per megabase. General observations from the study: Many TIL product clones were absent from baseline tumor, suggesting clonal contraction. This highly selected cohort may not generalize to typical lung cancer patients.

The sequence was collected from a person aged 25 to 79 with non-small cell lung cancer. Material: tumor tissue, obtained at baseline.

CDR3 region: CATSDRDRDQETQYF. Here the CDR3 DNA reads TGTGCCACCAGTGACAGGGACAGGGACCAAGAGACCCAGTACTTC. The gene calls are TRBV24-1 and TRBJ2-5; TRBD1 matches 9 bases. The V gene's germline CDR1 is KGHDR and CDR2 SFDVKD. This CDR3 has 15 amino acids. The V segment lost 4 bases and the J segment 0 bases; nucleotides outside the gene matches: 2.